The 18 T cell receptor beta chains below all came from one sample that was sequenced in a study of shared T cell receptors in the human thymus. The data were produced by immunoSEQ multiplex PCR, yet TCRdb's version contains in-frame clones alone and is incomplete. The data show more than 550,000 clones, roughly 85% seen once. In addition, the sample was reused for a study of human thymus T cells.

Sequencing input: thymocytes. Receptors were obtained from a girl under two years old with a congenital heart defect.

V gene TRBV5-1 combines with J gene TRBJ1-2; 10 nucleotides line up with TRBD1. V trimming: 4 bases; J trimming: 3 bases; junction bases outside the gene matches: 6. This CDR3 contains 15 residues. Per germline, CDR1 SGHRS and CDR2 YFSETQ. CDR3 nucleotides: TGCGCCAGCAGCCCCGGGACAGGGGATGACTATGGCTACACCTTC. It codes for CASSPGTGDDYGYTF.

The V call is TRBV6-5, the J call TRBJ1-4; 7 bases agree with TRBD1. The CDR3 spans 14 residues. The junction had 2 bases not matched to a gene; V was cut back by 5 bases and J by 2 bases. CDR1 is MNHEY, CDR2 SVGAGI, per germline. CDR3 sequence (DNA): TGTGCCAGCAGTCCGACAGGGACTAATGAAAAACTGTTTTTT. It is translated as CASSPTGTNEKLFF.

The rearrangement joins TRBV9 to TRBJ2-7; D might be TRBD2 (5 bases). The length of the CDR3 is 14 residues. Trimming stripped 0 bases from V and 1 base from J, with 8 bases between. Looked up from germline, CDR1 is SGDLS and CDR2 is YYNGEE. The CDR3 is CASSVEEGSYEQYF. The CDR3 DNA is TGTGCCAGCAGCGTAGAAGAGGGTTCCTACGAGCAGTACTTC. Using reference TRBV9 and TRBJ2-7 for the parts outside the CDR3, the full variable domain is DSGVTQTPKHLITATGQRVTLRCSPRSGDLSVYWYQQSLDQGLQFLIQYYNGEERAKGNILERFSAQQFPDLHSELNLSSLELGDSALYFCASSVEEGSYEQYFGPGTRLTVT.

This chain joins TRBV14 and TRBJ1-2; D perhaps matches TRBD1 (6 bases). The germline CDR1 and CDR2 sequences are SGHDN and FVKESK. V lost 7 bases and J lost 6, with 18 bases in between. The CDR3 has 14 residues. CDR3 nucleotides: TGTGCCAGCACCAAAGGAACAGACAGGCATGGCTACACCTTC. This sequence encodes CASTKGTDRHGYTF.

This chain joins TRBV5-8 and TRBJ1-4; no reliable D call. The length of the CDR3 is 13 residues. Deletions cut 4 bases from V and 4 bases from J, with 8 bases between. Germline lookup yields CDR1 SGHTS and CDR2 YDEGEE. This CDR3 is CASSLPSNEKLFF. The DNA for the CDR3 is TGTGCCAGCAGCCTCCCCAGTAATGAAAAACTGTTTTTT. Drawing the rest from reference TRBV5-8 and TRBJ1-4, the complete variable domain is EAGVTQSPTHLIKTRGQQATLRCSPISGHTSVYWYQQALGLGLQFLLWYDEGEERNRGNFPPRFSGRQFPNYSSELNVNALELEDSALYLCASSLPSNEKLFFGSGTQLSVL.

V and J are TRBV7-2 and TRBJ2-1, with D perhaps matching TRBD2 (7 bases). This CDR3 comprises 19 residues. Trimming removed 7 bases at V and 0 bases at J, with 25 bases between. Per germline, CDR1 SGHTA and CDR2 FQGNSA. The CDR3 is CASIDNPGASGPSYNEQFF. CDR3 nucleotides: TGTGCCAGCATCGATAACCCAGGGGCTAGCGGCCCCTCCTACAATGAGCAGTTCTTC. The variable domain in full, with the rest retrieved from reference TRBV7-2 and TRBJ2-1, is GAGVSQSPSNKVTEKGKDVELRCDPISGHTALYWYRQSLGQGLEFLIYFQGNSAPDKSGLPSDRFSAERTGGSVSTLTIQRTQQEDSAVYLCASIDNPGASGPSYNEQFFGPGTRLTVL.

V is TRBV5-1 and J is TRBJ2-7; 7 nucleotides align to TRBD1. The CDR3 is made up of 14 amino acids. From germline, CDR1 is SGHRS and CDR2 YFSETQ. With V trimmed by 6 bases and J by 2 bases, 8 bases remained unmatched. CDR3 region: CASTLGTAPYEQYF. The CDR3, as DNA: TGCGCCAGCACCCTCGGGACAGCACCCTACGAGCAGTACTTC.

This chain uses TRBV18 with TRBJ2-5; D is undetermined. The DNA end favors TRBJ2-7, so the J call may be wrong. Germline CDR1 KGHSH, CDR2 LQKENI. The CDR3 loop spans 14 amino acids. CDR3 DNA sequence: TGTGCCAGCTCACCACGGGCAAGCTCCTACGAGCAGTACTTC. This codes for CASSPRASSYEQYF.

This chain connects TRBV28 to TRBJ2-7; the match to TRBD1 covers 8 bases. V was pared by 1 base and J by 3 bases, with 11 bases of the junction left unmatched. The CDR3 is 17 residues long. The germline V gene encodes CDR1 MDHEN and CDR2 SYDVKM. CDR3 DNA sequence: TGTGCCAGCAGTTTATACGACCACGGACAGGGAATCTACGAGCAGTACTTC. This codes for CASSLYDHGQGIYEQYF.

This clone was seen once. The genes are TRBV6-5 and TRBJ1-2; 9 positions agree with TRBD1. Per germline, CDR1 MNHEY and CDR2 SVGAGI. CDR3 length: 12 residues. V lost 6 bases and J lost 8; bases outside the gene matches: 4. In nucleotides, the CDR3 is TGTGCCAGCAGCCGACAGGGGGAAGGCTACACCTTC. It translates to CASSRQGEGYTF.

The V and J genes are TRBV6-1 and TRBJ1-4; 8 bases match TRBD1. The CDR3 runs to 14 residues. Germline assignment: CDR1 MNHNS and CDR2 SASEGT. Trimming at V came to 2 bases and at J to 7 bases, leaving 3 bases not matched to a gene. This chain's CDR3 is CASSERQGREKLFF. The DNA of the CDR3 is TGTGCCAGCAGTGAAAGACAGGGGCGTGAAAAACTGTTTTTT.

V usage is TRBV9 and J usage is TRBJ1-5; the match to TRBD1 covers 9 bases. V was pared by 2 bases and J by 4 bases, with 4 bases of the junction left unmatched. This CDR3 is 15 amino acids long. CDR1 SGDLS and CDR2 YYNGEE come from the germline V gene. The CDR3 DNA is TGTGCCAGCAGCGTCGGGACAGGGCATAATCAGCCCCAGCATTTT. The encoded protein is CASSVGTGHNQPQHF.

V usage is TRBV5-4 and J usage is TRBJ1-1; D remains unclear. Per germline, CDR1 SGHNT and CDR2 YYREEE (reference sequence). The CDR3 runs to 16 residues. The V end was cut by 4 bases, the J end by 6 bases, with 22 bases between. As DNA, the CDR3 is TGTGCCAGCAGCGCGGGCCCCGGAGGGAGAAACGCTGAAGCTTTCTTT. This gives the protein CASSAGPGGRNAEAFF. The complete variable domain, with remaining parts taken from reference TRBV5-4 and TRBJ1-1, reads ETGVTQSPTHLIKTRGQQVTLRCSSQSGHNTVSWYQQALGQGPQFIFQYYREEENGRGNFPPRFSGLQFPNYSSELNVNALELDDSALYLCASSAGPGGRNAEAFFGQGTRLTVV.

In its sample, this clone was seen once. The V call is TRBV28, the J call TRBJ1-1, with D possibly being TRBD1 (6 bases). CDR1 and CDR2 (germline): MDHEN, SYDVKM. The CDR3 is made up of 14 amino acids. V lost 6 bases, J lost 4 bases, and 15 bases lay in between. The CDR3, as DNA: TGTGCCAGCAGCCGACAGGCCATTTTCACTGAAGCTTTCTTT. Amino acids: CASSRQAIFTEAFF.

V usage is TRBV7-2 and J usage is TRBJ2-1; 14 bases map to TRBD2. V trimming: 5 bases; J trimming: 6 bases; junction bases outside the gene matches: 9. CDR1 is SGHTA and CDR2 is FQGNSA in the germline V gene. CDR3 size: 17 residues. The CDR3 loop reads CASSTRLAGGLGNEQFF. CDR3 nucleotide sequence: TGTGCCAGCAGCACAAGACTAGCGGGGGGGCTGGGCAATGAGCAGTTCTTC.

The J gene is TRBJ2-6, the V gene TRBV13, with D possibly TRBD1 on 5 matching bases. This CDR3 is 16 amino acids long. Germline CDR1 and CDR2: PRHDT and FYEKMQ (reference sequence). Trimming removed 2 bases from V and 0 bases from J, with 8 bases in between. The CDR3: CASSLCGASGANVLTF. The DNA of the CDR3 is TGTGCCAGCAGCTTATGTGGGGCCTCTGGGGCCAACGTCCTGACTTTC.

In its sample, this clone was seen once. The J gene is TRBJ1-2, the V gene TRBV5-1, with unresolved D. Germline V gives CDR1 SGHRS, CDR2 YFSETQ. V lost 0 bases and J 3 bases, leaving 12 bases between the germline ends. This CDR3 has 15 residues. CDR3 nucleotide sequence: TGCGCCAGCAGCTTGGCCGTCGCGAGGGACTATGGCTACACCTTC. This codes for CASSLAVARDYGYTF.

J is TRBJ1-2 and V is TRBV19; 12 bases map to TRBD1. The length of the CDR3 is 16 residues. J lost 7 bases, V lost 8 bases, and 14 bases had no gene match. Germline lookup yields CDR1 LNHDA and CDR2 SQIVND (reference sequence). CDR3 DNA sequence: TGTGCCAGTGATACTGTATTGGGACAGGGGGCCGCTGGCTACACCTTC. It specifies CASDTVLGQGAAGYTF.